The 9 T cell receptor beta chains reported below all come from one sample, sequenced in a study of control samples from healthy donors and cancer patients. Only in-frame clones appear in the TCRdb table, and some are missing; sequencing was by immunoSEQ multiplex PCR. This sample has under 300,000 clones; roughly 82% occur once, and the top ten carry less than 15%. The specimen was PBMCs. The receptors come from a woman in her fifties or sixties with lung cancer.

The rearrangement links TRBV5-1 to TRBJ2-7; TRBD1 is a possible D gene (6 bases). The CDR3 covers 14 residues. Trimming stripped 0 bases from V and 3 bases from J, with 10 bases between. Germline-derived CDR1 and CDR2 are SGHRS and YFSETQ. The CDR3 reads CASSLVGTNYEQYF. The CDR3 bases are TGCGCCAGCAGCTTGGTCGGGACAAACTACGAGCAGTACTTC.

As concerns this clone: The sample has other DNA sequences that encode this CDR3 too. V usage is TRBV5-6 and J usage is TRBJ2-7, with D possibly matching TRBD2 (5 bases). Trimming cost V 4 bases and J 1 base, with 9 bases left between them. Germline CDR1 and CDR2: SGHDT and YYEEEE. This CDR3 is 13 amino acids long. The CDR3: CASSLRDSYEQYF. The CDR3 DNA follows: TGTGCCAGCAGCCTCCGGGATTCCTACGAGCAGTACTTC.

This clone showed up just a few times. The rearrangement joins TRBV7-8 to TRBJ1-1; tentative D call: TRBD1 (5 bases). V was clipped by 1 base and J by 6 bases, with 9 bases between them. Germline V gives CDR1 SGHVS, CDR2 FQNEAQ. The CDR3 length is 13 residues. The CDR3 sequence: CASSLGGGAEAFF. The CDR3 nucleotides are TGTGCCAGCAGCTTAGGAGGAGGGGCTGAAGCTTTCTTT.

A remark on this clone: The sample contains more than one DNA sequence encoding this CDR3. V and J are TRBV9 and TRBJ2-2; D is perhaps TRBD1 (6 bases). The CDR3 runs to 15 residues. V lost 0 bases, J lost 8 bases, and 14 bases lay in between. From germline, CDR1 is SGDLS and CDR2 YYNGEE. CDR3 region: CASSVGGTRSGELFF. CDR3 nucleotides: TGTGCCAGCAGCGTAGGGGGGACAAGATCGGGGGAGCTGTTTTTT.

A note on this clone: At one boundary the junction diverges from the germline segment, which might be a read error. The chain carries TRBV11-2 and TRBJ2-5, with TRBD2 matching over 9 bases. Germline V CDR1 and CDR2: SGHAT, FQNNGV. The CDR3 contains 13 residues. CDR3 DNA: TGTGCCAGCAGTTTAGCGGGGGCGCAGACCCAGTACTTC. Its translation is CASSLAGAQTQYF. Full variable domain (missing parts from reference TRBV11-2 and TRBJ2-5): EAGVAQSPRYKIIEKRQSVAFWCNPISGHATLYWYQQILGQGPKLLIQFQNNGVVDDSQLPKDRFSAERLKGVDSTLKIQPAKLEDSAVYLCASSLAGAQTQYFGPGTRLLVL.

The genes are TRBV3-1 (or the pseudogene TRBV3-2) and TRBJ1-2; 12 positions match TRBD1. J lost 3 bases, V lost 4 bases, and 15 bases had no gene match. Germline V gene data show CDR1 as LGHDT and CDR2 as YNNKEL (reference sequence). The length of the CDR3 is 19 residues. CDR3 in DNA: TGTGCCAGCAGCCTCGGGACAGGGGGCGCCGGCTCTTTTGACTATGGCTACACCTTC. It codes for CASSLGTGGAGSFDYGYTF.

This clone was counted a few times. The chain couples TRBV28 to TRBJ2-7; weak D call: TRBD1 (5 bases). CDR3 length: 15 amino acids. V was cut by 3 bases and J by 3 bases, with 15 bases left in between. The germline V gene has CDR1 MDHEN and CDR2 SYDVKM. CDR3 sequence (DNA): TGTGCCAGCAGTTTCTATAAGACAGCGAACTACGAGCAGTACTTC. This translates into CASSFYKTANYEQYF. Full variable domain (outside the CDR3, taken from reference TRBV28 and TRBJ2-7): DVKVTQSSRYLVKRTGEKVFLECVQDMDHENMFWYRQDPGLGLRLIYFSYDVKMKEKGDIPEGYSVSREKKERFSLILESASTNQTSMYLCASSFYKTANYEQYFGPGTRLTVT.

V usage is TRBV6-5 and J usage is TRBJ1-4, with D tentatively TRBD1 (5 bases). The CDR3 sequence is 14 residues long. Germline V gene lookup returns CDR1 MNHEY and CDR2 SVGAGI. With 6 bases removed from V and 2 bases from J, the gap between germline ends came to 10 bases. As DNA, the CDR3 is TGTGCCAGCAGGGCAGGGTACACTAATGAAAAACTGTTTTTT. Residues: CASRAGYTNEKLFF.

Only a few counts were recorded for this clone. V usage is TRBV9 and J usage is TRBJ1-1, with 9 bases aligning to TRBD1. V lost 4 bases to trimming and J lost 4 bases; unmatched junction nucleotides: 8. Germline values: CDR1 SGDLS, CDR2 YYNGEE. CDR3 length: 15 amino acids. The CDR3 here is CASSLGQGTVTEAFF. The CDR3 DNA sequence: TGTGCCAGCAGCCTGGGACAGGGAACGGTCACTGAAGCTTTCTTT. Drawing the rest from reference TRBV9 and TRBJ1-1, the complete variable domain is DSGVTQTPKHLITATGQRVTLRCSPRSGDLSVYWYQQSLDQGLQFLIQYYNGEERAKGNILERFSAQQFPDLHSELNLSSLELGDSALYFCASSLGQGTVTEAFFGQGTRLTVV.